The entry below gives a single T cell receptor beta chain sequence along with its context. This CDR3 comprises 16 residues. Germline CDR1 reads SGHVS; CDR2 reads FQNEAQ. V was trimmed by 0 bases and J by 0 bases, leaving 8 bases between them. The sample is drawn from a study of blood T cell repertoires in COVID-19. Study summary: T cells, B-cell-depleted T cells, or PBMCs supplied cDNA or gDNA.

The authors' processing: Using reference gene primer amplification, nucleated cell counts were estimated. TCRdb's copy holds only in-frame clones and misses some; the assay was immunoSEQ multiplex PCR. The V and J calls and clone size are taken from that table; D and trimming were inferred from the DNA. This table has 150,000 to 200,000 clones, around 89% appearing once. The material sequenced was peripheral blood. The chain has TRBV7-8 and TRBJ2-2; D may be TRBD1 (6 bases). The TCR sequence derives from a man aged 18 to 30 who had recovered from COVID-19. The CDR3 spells CASSLAGTSNTGELFF. The DNA of the CDR3 is TGTGCCAGCAGCTTAGCTGGGACATCGAACACCGGGGAGCTGTTTTTT.